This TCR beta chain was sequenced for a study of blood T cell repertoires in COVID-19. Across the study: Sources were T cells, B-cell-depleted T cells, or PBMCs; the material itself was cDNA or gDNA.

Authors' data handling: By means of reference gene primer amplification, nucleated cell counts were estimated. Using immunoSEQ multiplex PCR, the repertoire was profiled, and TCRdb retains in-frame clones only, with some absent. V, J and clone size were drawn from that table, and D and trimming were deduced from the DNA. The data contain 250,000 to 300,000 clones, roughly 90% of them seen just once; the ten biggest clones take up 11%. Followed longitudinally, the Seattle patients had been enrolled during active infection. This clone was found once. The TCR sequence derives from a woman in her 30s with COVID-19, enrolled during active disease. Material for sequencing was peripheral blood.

CDR3 DNA: TGTGCCAGCAGCGTAGATGGTGGGCCAGGGGAAAAACTGTTTTTT. It specifies CASSVDGGPGEKLFF. This chain uses TRBV9 with TRBJ1-4; possibly TRBD1 for D (5 bases). This CDR3 is built from 15 residues. Trimming took 0 bases from V and 8 from J, leaving 14 bases between them. In germline, CDR1 is SGDLS, CDR2 YYNGEE.